This TCR beta chain was identified in a study of T-cell memory formation after mild COVID-19. With 4 bases removed from V and 8 bases from J, the gap between germline ends came to 15 bases. CDR1 and CDR2 (germline): SGHRS, YFSETQ. The CDR3 runs 13 residues. TCRdb analysed the 5' RACE reads with MiXCR anew, one entry per CDR3 protein. Among about half a million distinct CDR3 sequences listed, 18% were seen once. Specimen: PBMCs or a T cell subset sorted from them (not recorded which). The V call is TRBV5-1, the J call TRBJ1-2; possibly TRBD1 for D (6 bases). The sequence came from an adult woman who had mild COVID-19 (a few samples of this study predate the infection). Cell type and time point are not known. CDR3 sequence reads: CASSPGTSRGYTF. CDR3 coding DNA: TGCGCCAGCAGCCCTGGGACATCCCGCGGCTACACCTTC.